A single sample gave rise to the 29 T cell receptor beta chains below, sequenced in a study of blood T cell repertoires in COVID-19. Generated by immunoSEQ multiplex PCR, the TCRdb table keeps only in-frame clones and is missing some. The sample comprises about 210,000 clones, 88% of which are singletons, and about 1.6% rests with the top ten. The sample was peripheral blood. The origin of the receptors is a man aged 18 to 29 with active or convalescent COVID-19.

The rearrangement links TRBV9 to TRBJ2-7, with 7 nucleotides matching TRBD2. J was trimmed by 3 bases and V by 2 bases; bases with no gene match: 8. CDR1 is SGDLS and CDR2 is YYNGEE in the germline V gene. The CDR3 totals 15 residues. The CDR3 region has the DNA TGTGCCAGCAGCGTTGGGTTGCGGGAGAGCTACGAGCAGTACTTC. Translated, it gives CASSVGLRESYEQYF.

This clone was found once. The V gene is TRBV7-9, the J gene TRBJ2-3, with D perhaps TRBD2 (6 bases). V gave up 2 bases and J gave up 6 bases, with 18 bases separating them. The germline V gene encodes CDR1 SEHNR and CDR2 FQNEAQ (reference sequence). This CDR3 is 16 amino acids long. The CDR3 region is CASSLHRLGRMDTQYF. The CDR3 DNA reads TGTGCCAGCAGCTTACACCGACTAGGTCGCATGGATACGCAGTATTTT.

The V and J genes are TRBV5-4 and TRBJ2-5; 7 nucleotides match TRBD2. CDR3 size: 15 residues. The germline CDR1 and CDR2 sequences are SGHNT and YYREEE (reference sequence). The V segment lost 2 bases and the J segment 2 bases; nucleotides outside the gene matches: 6. Here the CDR3 DNA reads TGTGCCAGCAGCTTATCAGAGGGAGGGCAAGAGACCCAGTACTTC. Protein product: CASSLSEGGQETQYF. Full variable domain (rest looked up from reference TRBV5-4 and TRBJ2-5): ETGVTQSPTHLIKTRGQQVTLRCSSQSGHNTVSWYQQALGQGPQFIFQYYREEENGRGNFPPRFSGLQFPNYSSELNVNALELDDSALYLCASSLSEGGQETQYFGPGTRLLVL.

The rearrangement links TRBV5-1 to TRBJ2-7; 7 bases line up with TRBD1. The ends lost 4 bases at V and 1 base at J; junction bases unmatched: 8. Germline CDR1 SGHRS, CDR2 YFSETQ. This CDR3 has 15 amino acids. CDR3 bases: TGCGCCAGCAGCGTTGGACAGGCGGAGTCCTACGAGCAGTACTTC. This encodes CASSVGQAESYEQYF.

The J gene is TRBJ2-3, the V gene TRBV5-1; 7 nucleotides align to TRBD2. The germline gives CDR1 SGHRS, CDR2 YFSETQ. The CDR3 has 15 residues. The V gene end was trimmed by 1 base and the J gene end by 6 bases; junction bases not matched to a gene: 8. CDR3 protein: CASSLIAGWEDTQYF. Here the CDR3 DNA reads TGCGCCAGCAGCTTGATAGCGGGTTGGGAGGATACGCAGTATTTT.

The gene calls are TRBV7-8 and TRBJ2-7; TRBD2 matches 8 bases. Germline CDR1 is SGHVS and CDR2 is FQNEAQ. The length of the CDR3 is 17 residues. Trimming removed 2 bases from V and 3 bases from J; junction bases left unmatched: 12. The CDR3 sequence: CASSLIGGGGPNYEQYF. The CDR3, as DNA: TGTGCCAGCAGCTTAATCGGGGGGGGAGGTCCGAACTACGAGCAGTACTTC.

This chain links TRBV7-2 with TRBJ2-1, with D maybe TRBD1 (5 bases). The V end was cut by 0 bases, the J end by 7 bases, with 16 bases between. The length of the CDR3 is 16 residues. Germline V gene sequence: CDR1 SGHTA, CDR2 FQGNSA. The CDR3 here is CASSLARMTSGNEQFF. The CDR3 DNA sequence: TGTGCCAGCAGCTTAGCGAGGATGACCTCAGGGAATGAGCAGTTCTTC.

V and J are TRBV10-1 and TRBJ1-5; TRBD1 is a possible D gene (5 bases). The CDR3 sequence is 16 residues long. The V gene lost 6 bases and the J gene lost 0 bases, with 15 bases spanning the gap. Germline V CDR1 and CDR2: WNHNN, SYGVQD (reference sequence). The CDR3 reads CASRVDRLDSNQPQHF. CDR3 coding DNA: TGCGCCAGCAGGGTTGACAGATTAGATAGCAATCAGCCCCAGCATTTT.

The J gene is TRBJ2-7, the V gene TRBV7-9; TRBD1 might be the D (6 bases). CDR3 length: 14 residues. Per the germline V gene, CDR1 is SEHNR and CDR2 is FQNEAQ (reference sequence). Trimming removed 5 bases from V and 2 bases from J, with 13 bases in between. Here the CDR3 DNA reads TGTGCCAGCAGCCACAGGGATTTTACCTACGAGCAGTACTTC. Protein: CASSHRDFTYEQYF.

The rearrangement joins TRBV5-1 to TRBJ2-5, with D unresolved. Germline loops: CDR1 SGHRS, CDR2 YFSETQ. CDR3 length equals 13 residues. Trimming removed 0 bases at V and 2 bases at J, with 5 bases between. CDR3 loop: CASSLAVQETQYF. For the CDR3, the DNA is TGCGCCAGCAGCTTGGCTGTTCAAGAGACCCAGTACTTC.

The chain recombines TRBV30 with TRBJ2-1, with TRBD2 identical over 8 bases. Per the germline V gene, CDR1 is GTSNPN and CDR2 is SVGIG (reference sequence). The CDR3 sequence is 17 residues long. V lost 3 bases and J lost 1; bases outside the gene matches: 11. CDR3 in DNA: TGTGCCTGGAGCTTAACGAGCGGGGGCAGGTCCTACAATGAGCAGTTCTTC. Its translation is CAWSLTSGGRSYNEQFF.

The chain has TRBV2 and TRBJ1-6, with 12 bases fitting TRBD1. The V gene end was trimmed by 6 bases and the J gene end by 5 bases; junction bases not matched to a gene: 5. CDR3 length: 16 amino acids. Germline V CDR1 and CDR2: SNHLY, FYNNEI. DNA of the CDR3: TGTGCCAGCAGGGGACAGGGGGCCCGCCATAATTCACCCCTCCACTTT. This gives the protein CASRGQGARHNSPLHF. Together with reference TRBV2 and TRBJ1-6, the CDR3 gives the full variable domain: EPEVTQTPSHQVTQMGQEVILRCVPISNHLYFYWYRQILGQKVEFLVSFYNNEISEKSEIFDDQFSVERPDGSNFTLKIRSTKLEDSAMYFCASRGQGARHNSPLHFGNGTRLTVT.

This rearrangement joins TRBV11-3 to TRBJ1-6; the match to TRBD1 covers 9 bases. The CDR3 has 14 residues. The ends lost 5 bases at V and 8 bases at J; junction bases unmatched: 4. CDR1 is SGHNT and CDR2 is YENEEA in the germline V gene. This chain's CDR3 is CASSNGQGHSPLHF. As DNA, the CDR3 is TGTGCCAGCAGCAACGGACAGGGGCATTCACCCCTCCACTTT.

Only one count was recorded for this clone. This sequence joins TRBV5-3 and TRBJ1-2, with D possibly being TRBD1 (6 bases). TRBV5-3 is given ORF status, its function remaining uncertain. This CDR3 has 11 amino acids. Trimming pared 2 bases from V and 8 bases from J, leaving 7 bases between. The CDR3 spells CARSLRGGYTF. The CDR3 DNA follows: TGTGCCAGAAGCTTAAGGGGGGGCTACACCTTC.

V is TRBV6-2 or TRBV6-3 and J is TRBJ2-7; 9 bases are a match to TRBD1. Germline trimming cut 5 bases from V and 2 bases from J; bases unmatched to any gene: 4. The CDR3 sequence is 14 residues long. The germline V gene encodes CDR1 MNHEY and CDR2 SVGEGT. CDR3 bases: TGTGCCAGCAGTAGGGACAGGGTAACCTACGAGCAGTACTTC. Protein product: CASSRDRVTYEQYF.

This sequence joins TRBV30 and TRBJ1-1; D perhaps matches TRBD1 (5 bases). Germline CDR1 and CDR2: GTSNPN and SVGIG (reference sequence). V lost 0 bases, J lost 10 bases, and 15 bases lay in between. The CDR3 length is 13 residues. CDR3 bases: TGTGCCTGGAGTGTTACCGGCTTAGGGGTAGCTTTCTTT. This encodes CAWSVTGLGVAFF.

This chain joins TRBV28 and TRBJ2-5; 7 nucleotides agree with TRBD2. The CDR3 is 14 residues long. Trimming took 2 bases from V and 4 from J; bases not matched to a gene: 4. Per germline, CDR1 MDHEN and CDR2 SYDVKM. The CDR3 region is CASSLLAGVETQYF. CDR3 nucleotide sequence: TGTGCCAGCAGTTTACTGGCGGGAGTAGAGACCCAGTACTTC.

CDR3 sequence (DNA): TGTGCCAGCAGGAATGGACTAGCGGGCGATACGCAGTATTTT. It codes for CASRNGLAGDTQYF. The chain employs TRBV6-5 and TRBJ2-3, with 11 bases aligning to TRBD2. Germline CDR1 reads MNHEY; CDR2 reads SVGAGI. The CDR3 is 14 amino acids. Trimming removed 6 bases from V and 6 bases from J; junction bases left unmatched: 5.

This chain uses TRBV6-5 with TRBJ1-3; 9 bases align to TRBD1. Germline V CDR1 and CDR2: MNHEY, SVGAGI. J gave up 6 bases and V 2 bases, and 5 bases lay outside the gene matches. The CDR3 consists of 15 residues. This chain's CDR3 is CASSYKRTGENTIYF. Here the CDR3 DNA reads TGTGCCAGCAGTTACAAAAGGACAGGGGAAAACACCATATATTTT.

The DNA for the CDR3 is TGTGCCAGCAGCTTAGACGACAGGGTGTCACCCCTCCACTTT. Its translation: CASSLDDRVSPLHF. The genes are TRBV7-9 and TRBJ1-6; 7 bases fit TRBD1. The CDR3 has 14 amino acids. Germline trimming cut 1 base from V and 10 bases from J; bases unmatched to any gene: 4. Per germline, CDR1 SEHNR and CDR2 FQNEAQ (reference sequence).

The V gene is TRBV7-8, the J gene TRBJ2-1, with 10 bases aligning to TRBD2. The CDR3 is 15 residues long. V was pared by 5 bases and J by 4 bases, with 5 bases of the junction left unmatched. Per the germline V gene, CDR1 is SGHVS and CDR2 is FQNEAQ. As DNA, the CDR3 is TGTGCCAGCAGCGAGCGGGAGGGCGCTTACAATGAGCAGTTCTTC. Encoded protein: CASSEREGAYNEQFF.

The J gene is TRBJ1-1, the V gene TRBV24-1, with 8 positions matching TRBD1. Germline trimming cut 10 bases from V and 9 bases from J; bases unmatched to any gene: 6. Germline CDR1 is KGHDR and CDR2 is SFDVKD. The CDR3 loop spans 11 amino acids. CDR3 nucleotide sequence: TGTGCCACTGGGACAGGCGACAAAGCTTTCTTT. This sequence encodes CATGTGDKAFF.

V and J are TRBV30 and TRBJ2-7, with 10 bases lining up with TRBD2. This CDR3 is 14 amino acids long. V shed 3 bases, J shed 3 bases, and the junction held 5 bases outside the gene matches. CDR1 GTSNPN and CDR2 SVGIG come from the germline V gene (reference sequence). The CDR3 sequence is CAWSETSGNYEQYF. In DNA, the CDR3 is TGTGCCTGGAGCGAAACTAGCGGGAACTACGAGCAGTACTTC.

This chain uses TRBV5-1 with TRBJ2-3, with 8 nucleotides matching TRBD2. Germline CDR1 reads SGHRS; CDR2 reads YFSETQ. Trimming at V came to 2 bases and at J to 3 bases, leaving 2 bases not matched to a gene. The CDR3 is 14 residues long. Here the CDR3 reads CASSFRLATDTQYF. In DNA form, the CDR3 reads TGCGCCAGCAGCTTTCGACTAGCGACAGATACGCAGTATTTT. Using reference TRBV5-1 and TRBJ2-3 for the parts outside the CDR3, the full variable domain is KAGVTQTPRYLIKTRGQQVTLSCSPISGHRSVSWYQQTPGQGLQFLFEYFSETQRNKGNFPGRFSGRQFSNSRSEMNVSTLELGDSALYLCASSFRLATDTQYFGPGTRLTVL.

The V and J genes are TRBV2 and TRBJ2-1; TRBD2 matches at 7 bases. Germline CDR1 reads SNHLY; CDR2 reads FYNNEI. The CDR3 length is 16 residues. The J segment lost 7 bases and the V segment lost 10 bases, leaving 19 bases of the junction unmatched. The CDR3 is CAIRLGGGPYLNEQFF. The CDR3 bases are TGTGCCATACGGCTCGGGGGAGGGCCCTATTTAAATGAGCAGTTCTTC.

The chain has TRBV5-8 and TRBJ1-1; D is undetermined. The germline gives CDR1 SGHTS, CDR2 YDEGEE. The CDR3 covers 15 residues. The V end was cut by 0 bases, the J end by 0 bases, with 9 bases between. CDR3 region: CASSLDRGMNTEAFF. In nucleotides, the CDR3 is TGTGCCAGCAGCTTGGATCGGGGAATGAACACTGAAGCTTTCTTT.

The chain links TRBV19 to TRBJ1-2; TRBD1 might be the D (6 bases). This CDR3 spans 15 amino acids. The germline V and J ends were trimmed by 8 bases and 1 base, with 17 bases remaining between them. In germline, CDR1 is LNHDA, CDR2 SQIVND (reference sequence). The CDR3 region is CASSPGGSHNYGYTF. The CDR3 bases are TGTGCCAGTTCTCCGGGGGGCTCCCATAACTATGGCTACACCTTC.

The chain joins TRBV9 to TRBJ1-4, with D perhaps matching TRBD1 (5 bases). The germline V and J ends were trimmed by 4 bases and 6 bases, with 13 bases remaining between them. Germline V lookup: CDR1 SGDLS, CDR2 YYNGEE. CDR3 size: 14 residues. Written as DNA, the CDR3 is TGTGCCAGCAGCCCCCGATGGGGGGATGAAAAACTGTTTTTT. It codes for CASSPRWGDEKLFF.

The gene calls are TRBV2 and TRBJ1-1; D gene ambiguous. Trimming took 2 bases from V and 0 from J, leaving 4 bases between them. The germline V gene has CDR1 SNHLY and CDR2 FYNNEI. This CDR3 has 13 amino acids. The CDR3: CASSEQLNTEAFF. CDR3 sequence (DNA): TGTGCCAGCAGTGAACAGTTGAACACTGAAGCTTTCTTT. The full variable domain, in which reference TRBV2 and TRBJ1-1 provide the parts outside the CDR3, is EPEVTQTPSHQVTQMGQEVILRCVPISNHLYFYWYRQILGQKVEFLVSFYNNEISEKSEIFDDQFSVERPDGSNFTLKIRSTKLEDSAMYFCASSEQLNTEAFFGQGTRLTVV.